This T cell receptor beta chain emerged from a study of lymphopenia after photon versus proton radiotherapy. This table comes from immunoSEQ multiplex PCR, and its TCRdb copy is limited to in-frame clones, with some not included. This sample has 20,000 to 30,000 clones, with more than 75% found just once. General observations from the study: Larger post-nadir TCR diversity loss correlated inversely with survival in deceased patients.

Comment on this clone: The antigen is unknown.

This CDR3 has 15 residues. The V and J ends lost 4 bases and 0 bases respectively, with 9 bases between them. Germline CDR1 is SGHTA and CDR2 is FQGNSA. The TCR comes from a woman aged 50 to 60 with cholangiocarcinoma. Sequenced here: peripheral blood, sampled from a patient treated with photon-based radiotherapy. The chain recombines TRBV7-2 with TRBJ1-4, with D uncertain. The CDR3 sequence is CASSYGPATNEKLFF. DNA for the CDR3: TGTGCCAGCAGCTACGGACCCGCAACTAATGAAAAACTGTTTTTT.